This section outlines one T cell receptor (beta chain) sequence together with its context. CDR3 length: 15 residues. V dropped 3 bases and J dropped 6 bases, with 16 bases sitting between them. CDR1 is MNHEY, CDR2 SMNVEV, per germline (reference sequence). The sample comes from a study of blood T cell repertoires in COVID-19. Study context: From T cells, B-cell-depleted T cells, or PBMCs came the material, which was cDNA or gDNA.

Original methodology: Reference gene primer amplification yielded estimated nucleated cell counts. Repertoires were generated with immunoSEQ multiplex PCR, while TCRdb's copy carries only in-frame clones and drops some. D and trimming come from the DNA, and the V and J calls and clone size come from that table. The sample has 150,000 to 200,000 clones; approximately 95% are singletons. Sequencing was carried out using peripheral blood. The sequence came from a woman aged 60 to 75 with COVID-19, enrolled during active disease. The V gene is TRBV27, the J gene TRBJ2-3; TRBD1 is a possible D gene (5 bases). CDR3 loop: CASSLGRASSDTQYF. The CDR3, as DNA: TGTGCCAGCAGTTTGGGCAGGGCCTCCTCCGATACGCAGTATTTT.